This T cell receptor (beta chain) was observed in a study of T cell responses to AZD1222 COVID-19 vaccine. Study-wide results and caveats: The donors showed a predominance of white British ancestry and of females, with possible underestimation of clonal diversity. The breadth and depth of Spike-specific TCRs increased once two AZD1222 doses had been given. Nearly half of spike-specific TCRs reportedly target variant regions that are unmutated in the B.1.351 and B.1.1.7 variants. Repertoire sampling happened only post peak T cell response.

The CDR3 has 12 residues. From germline, CDR1 is SNHLY and CDR2 FYNNEI. Trimming removed 7 bases at V and 14 bases at J, with 18 bases between. Libraries were prepared by immunoSEQ multiplex PCR; TCRdb keeps only in-frame clonotypes and omits some of them. The table has some 110,000 clones, about 87% seen once; the top ten hold roughly 4%. On this clone itself: No antigen is known for it.

This clonotype was sampled from an adult in good health. This sample comprised peripheral blood, obtained on day 0 of AZD1222 vaccination. This chain uses TRBV2 with TRBJ2-1; possibly TRBD1 or TRBD2 for D (5 bases each). CDR3 bases: TGTGCCAGCACCCCGGGACCCACAAATGAGTTCTTC. Amino acid sequence: CASTPGPTNEFF. The variable domain in full, completed from reference TRBV2 and TRBJ2-1, reads EPEVTQTPSHQVTQMGQEVILRCVPISNHLYFYWYRQILGQKVEFLVSFYNNEISEKSEIFDDQFSVERPDGSNFTLKIRSTKLEDSAMYFCASTPGPTNEFFGPGTRLTVL.